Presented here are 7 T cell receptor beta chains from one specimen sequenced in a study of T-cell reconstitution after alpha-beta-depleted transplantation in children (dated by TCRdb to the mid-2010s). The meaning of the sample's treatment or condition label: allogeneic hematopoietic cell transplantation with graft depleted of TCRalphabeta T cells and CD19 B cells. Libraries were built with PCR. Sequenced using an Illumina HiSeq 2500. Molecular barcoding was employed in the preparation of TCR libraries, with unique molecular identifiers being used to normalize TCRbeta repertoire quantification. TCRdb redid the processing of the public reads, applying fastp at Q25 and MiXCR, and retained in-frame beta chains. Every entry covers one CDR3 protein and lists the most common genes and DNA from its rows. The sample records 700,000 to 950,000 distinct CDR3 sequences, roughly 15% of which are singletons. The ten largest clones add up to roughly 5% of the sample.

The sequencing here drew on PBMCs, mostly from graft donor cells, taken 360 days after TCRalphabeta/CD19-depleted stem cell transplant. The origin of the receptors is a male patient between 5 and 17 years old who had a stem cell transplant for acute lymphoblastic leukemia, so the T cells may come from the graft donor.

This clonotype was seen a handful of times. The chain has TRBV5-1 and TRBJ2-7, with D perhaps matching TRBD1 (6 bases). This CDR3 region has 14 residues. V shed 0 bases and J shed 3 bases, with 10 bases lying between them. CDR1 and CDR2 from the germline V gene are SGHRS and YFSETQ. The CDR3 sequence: CASSLVPGDYEQYF. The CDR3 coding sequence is TGCGCCAGCAGCTTGGTGCCAGGGGACTACGAGCAGTACTTC.

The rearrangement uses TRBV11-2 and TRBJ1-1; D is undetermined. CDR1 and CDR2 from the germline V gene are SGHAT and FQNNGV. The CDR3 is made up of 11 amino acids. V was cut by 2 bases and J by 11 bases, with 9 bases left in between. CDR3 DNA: TGTGCCAGCAGCTTAACGACTGTGGCTTTCTTT. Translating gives CASSLTTVAFF.

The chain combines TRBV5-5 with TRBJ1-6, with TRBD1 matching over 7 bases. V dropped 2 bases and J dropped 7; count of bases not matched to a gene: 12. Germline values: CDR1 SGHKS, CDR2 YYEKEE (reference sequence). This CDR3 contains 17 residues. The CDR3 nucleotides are TGTGCCAGCAGCTTCAGGATCGGCAGGGGGTGGAATTCACCCCTCCACTTT. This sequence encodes CASSFRIGRGWNSPLHF.

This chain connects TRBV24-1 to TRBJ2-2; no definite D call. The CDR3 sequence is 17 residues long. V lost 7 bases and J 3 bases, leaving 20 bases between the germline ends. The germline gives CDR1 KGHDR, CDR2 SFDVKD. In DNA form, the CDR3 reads TGTGCCACCAGCCATTCAACCGGCGCACACTACACCGGGGAGCTGTTTTTT. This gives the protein CATSHSTGAHYTGELFF.

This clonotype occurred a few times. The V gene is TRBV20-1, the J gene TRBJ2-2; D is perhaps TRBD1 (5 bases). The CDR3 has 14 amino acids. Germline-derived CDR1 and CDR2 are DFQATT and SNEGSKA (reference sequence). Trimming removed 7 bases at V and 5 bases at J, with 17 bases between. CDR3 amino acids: CSVLMGQGTGELFF. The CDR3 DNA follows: TGCAGTGTCCTCATGGGGCAGGGAACCGGGGAGCTGTTTTTT.

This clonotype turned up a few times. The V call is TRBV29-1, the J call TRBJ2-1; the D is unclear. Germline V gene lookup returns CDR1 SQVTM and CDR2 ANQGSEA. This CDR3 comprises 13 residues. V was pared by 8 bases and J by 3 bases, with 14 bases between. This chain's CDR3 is CSQRLLNYNEQFF. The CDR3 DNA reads TGCAGCCAGCGCCTACTAAACTACAATGAGCAGTTCTTC.

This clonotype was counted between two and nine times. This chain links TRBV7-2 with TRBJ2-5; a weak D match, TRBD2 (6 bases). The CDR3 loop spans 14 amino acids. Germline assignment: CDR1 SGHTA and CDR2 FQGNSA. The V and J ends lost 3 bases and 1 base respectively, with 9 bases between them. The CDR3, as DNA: TGTGCCAGCAGCTTCAAGACTAGCCAAGAGACCCAGTACTTC. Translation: CASSFKTSQETQYF. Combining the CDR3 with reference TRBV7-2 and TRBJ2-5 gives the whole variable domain GAGVSQSPSNKVTEKGKDVELRCDPISGHTALYWYRQSLGQGLEFLIYFQGNSAPDKSGLPSDRFSAERTGGSVSTLTIQRTQQEDSAVYLCASSFKTSQETQYFGPGTRLLVL.